The rows below give T cell receptor beta chains drawn from one sample of a study of blood T cell repertoires in COVID-19. Some clones are missing from TCRdb's copy, which holds only in-frame ones; the method was immunoSEQ multiplex PCR. This table has a few hundred thousand clones, roughly 85% appearing once. The source material was peripheral blood. All receptors derive from a man younger than 40 who had recovered from COVID-19. CDR3s include the opening cysteine and the closing phenylalanine or tryptophan. The D gene is left open where the match is weak. Size is omitted from some rows. Given values are once, few, many or a class for expanded clones.

TRBD2	TRBV7-2	NA	TRBJ2-4	TGTGCCAGCAGCTTAGCTACTAGCGCCACCAAAAACATTCAGTACTTC	CASSLATSATKNIQYF
NA	TRBV3-1/TRBV3-2	NA	TRBJ1-1	TGTGCCAGCAGCCAAGGTGATTCGGCAGGGAACACTGAAGCTTTCTTT	CASSQGDSAGNTEAFF
NA	TRBV7-9	NA	TRBJ1-3	TGTGCCAGCAGCTTAACTCCCGCAGGTCTCTCTGGAAACACCATATATTTT	CASSLTPAGLSGNTIYF
NA	TRBV7-6	NA	TRBJ1-3	TGTGCCAGCAGCTTACTTCCCTCAATTACAGGGAACACCATATATTTT	CASSLLPSITGNTIYF
TRBD1	TRBV7-7	NA	TRBJ2-3	TGTGCCAGCAGCTTAGCGGGGGGACAGGGGAATACGCAGTATTTT	CASSLAGGQGNTQYF
NA	TRBV27	NA	TRBJ1-1	TGTGCCAGCAGCTCGTACAGGGCAGGGAGACCTGAAGCTTTCTTT	CASSSYRAGRPEAFF
TRBD2	TRBV19	NA	TRBJ2-7	TGTGCCAGTAGTTATCTAGCGGGGGGCTACGAGCAGTACTTC	CASSYLAGGYEQYF
TRBD2	TRBV7-2	NA	TRBJ2-3	TGTGCCAGCAGCTTAGGGGGTAGCGGGGGTACGCAGTATTTT	CASSLGGSGGTQYF
NA	TRBV25-1	once	TRBJ1-2	TGTGCCAGCAGTGGGACAGTAGATGGCTACACCTTC	CASSGTVDGYTF
TRBD1	TRBV6-5	NA	TRBJ2-2	TGTGCCACCAGGACAGGGGGCGGCGTCGGGGAGCTGTTTTTT	CATRTGGGVGELFF
NA	TRBV6-5	NA	TRBJ1-2	TGTGCCAGCAGTTTCCAGGACAGAGAATACTATGGCTACACCTTC	CASSFQDREYYGYTF
TRBD1	TRBV2	NA	TRBJ2-3	TGTGCCAGCGCCCGGGACAGGGGCACAGATACGCAGTATTTT	CASARDRGTDTQYF
NA	TRBV18	NA	TRBJ1-1	TGTGCCAGCCTTCAGGGGCTGGGCACTGAAGCTTTCTTT	CASLQGLGTEAFF
TRBD1	TRBV7-9	NA	TRBJ1-6	TGTGCCAGCAGACAAACATTAACAGGGGGCAGATCACCCCTCCACTTT	CASRQTLTGGRSPLHF
NA	TRBV15	NA	TRBJ2-1	TGTGCCACCAGCAGACCACCGGCTATGGGGCTGGGTGAGCAGTTCTTC	CATSRPPAMGLGEQFF
TRBD2	TRBV4-1	NA	TRBJ2-5	TGCGCCAGCAGCCAAGATCCCGGGACTAGCGGGGGGTCGTACCAAGAGACCCAGTACTTC	CASSQDPGTSGGSYQETQYF
TRBD2	TRBV6-6	once	TRBJ2-3	TGTGCCAGCAGTTATTCGCGGGGGGACACAGATACGCAGTATTTT	CASSYSRGDTDTQYF
TRBD1	TRBV5-1	NA	TRBJ2-7	TGCGCCAGCAGCCAGCTCCAGACAGGGAGAAGCTCCTACGAGCAGTACTTC	CASSQLQTGRSSYEQYF
NA	TRBV12-5	once	TRBJ1-1	TGTGCTAGTGGTTTGGGATTCGGGGACACTGAAGCTTTCTTT	CASGLGFGDTEAFF
NA	TRBV18	NA	TRBJ2-3	TGTGCCAGCTCACCACAGGGGGGGAATGAGGATACGCAGTATTTT	CASSPQGGNEDTQYF
TRBD2	TRBV30	NA	TRBJ2-7	TGTGCCTGGAGTGTACGGGGGAGGGTCCTCTACGAGCAGTACTTC	CAWSVRGRVLYEQYF
NA	TRBV10-1	few	TRBJ2-5	TGCGCCAGCAGTGATACCCGAGGGTCCCCCAAAGAGACCCAGTACTTC	CASSDTRGSPKETQYF
TRBD1	TRBV15	NA	TRBJ1-1	TGTGCCACCAGCAGAGGTGAAGAGTCGGACAGGTTCACTGAAGCTTTCTTT	CATSRGEESDRFTEAFF
TRBD1	TRBV5-1	NA	TRBJ2-2	TGCGCCAGCAGCTCCCCCCCCCACAGGGGCGGCGGAATTTCCAACACCGGGGAGCTGTTTTTT	CASSSPPHRGGGISNTGELFF
NA	TRBV12-3/TRBV12-4	NA	TRBJ2-7	TGTGCCAGCAGTTTTGCGGCGTTCGAGCAGTACTTC	CASSFAAFEQYF
TRBD2	TRBV6-1	NA	TRBJ2-5	TGTGCCAGCAGTGAATGGCTAGCGGGGGGCGGGGAGACCCAGTACTTC	CASSEWLAGGGETQYF
TRBD2	TRBV27	NA	TRBJ2-7	TGTGCCAGCAGTTTCCGGTGGGCTAGCGGGCCCTACGAGCAGTACTTC	CASSFRWASGPYEQYF
NA	TRBV6-5	NA	TRBJ2-1	TGTGCCAGCAGTTACTCGAGACTAAGGACCTCCAATGAGCAGTTCTTC	CASSYSRLRTSNEQFF
NA	TRBV4-2	many	TRBJ2-6	TGTGCCAGCAGCCAAGTATCGGGGTCTGGGGCCAACGTCCTGACTTTC	CASSQVSGSGANVLTF
NA	TRBV19	NA	TRBJ1-2	TGTGCCAGTAGCCCAGTTGGACAGTTGTCTAACTATGGCTACACCTTC	CASSPVGQLSNYGYTF
TRBD2	TRBV19	NA	TRBJ2-3	TGTGCCAGTAGTATTCCCGGACTAGATCGTGGCACAGATACGCAGTATTTT	CASSIPGLDRGTDTQYF
TRBD1	TRBV24-1	NA	TRBJ2-5	TGTGCCACCGGGACAGGGTCTCGGGAGACCCAGTACTTC	CATGTGSRETQYF
TRBD1	TRBV4-1	NA	TRBJ1-1	TGCGCCAGCAGCCACACCCCGGGACAGCCGAACACTGAAGCTTTCTTT	CASSHTPGQPNTEAFF
TRBD1	TRBV7-6	NA	TRBJ2-5	TGTGCCAGCAGCGGAGAGGGACAGTTACAAGAGACCCAGTACTTC	CASSGEGQLQETQYF
NA	TRBV25-1	NA	TRBJ1-2	TGTGCCAGCCAGTCCCGGTGGAGGGTTGACTATGGCTACACCTTC	CASQSRWRVDYGYTF
NA	TRBV5-1	NA	TRBJ2-2	TGCGCCAGCACTAAACCAGGGTATGACACCGGGGAGCTGTTTTTT	CASTKPGYDTGELFF
NA	TRBV3-1/TRBV3-2	NA	TRBJ1-2	TGTGCCAGCAGCCAAGACATAGGCGGTACGTCTAACTATGGCTACACCTTC	CASSQDIGGTSNYGYTF
NA	TRBV5-1	NA	TRBJ1-5	TGCGCCAGCACCTGTGGTAGAGAGGGCGTTGACCAGCCCCAGCATTTT	CASTCGREGVDQPQHF
TRBD2	TRBV4-1	few	TRBJ2-7	TGCGCCAGCAGCTCCACCCTCGGGGGGTGGAACGAGCAGTACTTC	CASSSTLGGWNEQYF
NA	TRBV5-1	NA	TRBJ2-3	TGCGCCAGCAGCAATGAGCGGCTTAGCACAGATACGCAGTATTTT	CASSNERLSTDTQYF
NA	TRBV5-5	NA	TRBJ1-6	TGTGCCAGCAGCCTAGGGACTCTTAATTCACCCCTCCACTTT	CASSLGTLNSPLHF
NA	TRBV11-2	NA	TRBJ2-7	TGTGCCAGCAGCCTAGACGGCTACGAGCAGTACTTC	CASSLDGYEQYF
TRBD1	TRBV11-2	NA	TRBJ1-2	TGTGCCAGCAGCCCAGGGACAGGGGAGACCTTC	CASSPGTGETF
TRBD1	TRBV19	once	TRBJ1-5	TGTGCCAGTAGTAACCTGGACAGGCCTAATCAGCCCCAGCATTTT	CASSNLDRPNQPQHF
TRBD2	TRBV7-6	NA	TRBJ2-1	TGTGCCAGCAGCCCTCCTGGACTAGCAGACAATGAGCAGTTCTTC	CASSPPGLADNEQFF
NA	TRBV2	few	TRBJ1-1	TGTGCCAGCAGGAGGGGGACGGGCACTGAAGCTTTCTTT	CASRRGTGTEAFF
TRBD1	TRBV5-4	NA	TRBJ1-4	TGTGCCAGCAGCCACAAATCGGACAGGGGGAAGGAAAAACTGTTTTTT	CASSHKSDRGKEKLFF
NA	TRBV23-1	NA	TRBJ2-2	TGCGCCAGCAGTATAAAACAGGGCTACACCGGGGAGCTGTTTTTT	CASSIKQGYTGELFF
TRBD1	TRBV19	NA	TRBJ1-5	TGTGCCAGTAAGGATAGACAGGGGGCGTTTAGTCCTCAGCCCCAGCATTTT	CASKDRQGAFSPQPQHF
TRBD2	TRBV24-1	NA	TRBJ2-1	TGTGCCACCAGTGACCCGGTCGGGAGGAATGAGCAGTTCTTC	CATSDPVGRNEQFF
TRBD2	TRBV10-3	NA	TRBJ2-3	TGTGCCATCAGTGAGACTGTAGCGGGGGGATCAGATACGCAGTATTTT	CAISETVAGGSDTQYF
TRBD2	TRBV3-1/TRBV3-2	NA	TRBJ2-3	TGTGCCAGCAGCCAATTATCTTTGGGACTAGCTGCAGATACGCAGTATTTT	CASSQLSLGLAADTQYF
NA	TRBV24-1	NA	TRBJ2-2	TGTGCCACCAGGGGACAGAACACCGGGGAGCTGTTTTTT	CATRGQNTGELFF
NA	TRBV4-2	NA	TRBJ1-2	TGTGCCAGCAGCCAAGATGCGGGATATGGCTACACCTTC	CASSQDAGYGYTF
NA	TRBV2	NA	TRBJ2-2	TGTGCCAGCAGTGAAGCAGGCAGGGCGGGAGGGGAGCTGTTTTTT	CASSEAGRAGGELFF
NA	TRBV5-1	few	TRBJ1-1	TGCGCCAGCAGCTTTCAGGCCGGCGGGGACGCTTTCTTT	CASSFQAGGDAFF
TRBD1	TRBV7-9	NA	TRBJ2-7	TGTGCCAGCAGCAGTGGACAGGTCCCGACCTACGAGCAGTACTTC	CASSSGQVPTYEQYF
TRBD1	TRBV6-2/TRBV6-3	NA	TRBJ1-1	TGTGCCAGCAGTTACGACAGGGGAGGTATGAACACTGAAGCTTTCTTT	CASSYDRGGMNTEAFF
NA	TRBV7-2	NA	TRBJ1-1	TGTGCCAGCAGCTGGGACTTTCGTGGCACTGAAGCTTTCTTT	CASSWDFRGTEAFF